This entry lists 16 T cell receptor beta chains sequenced from one sample in a study of T-cell memory formation after mild COVID-19. TCRdb processed the 5' RACE reads anew with MiXCR; each CDR3 protein has one entry. The sample shows about 470,000 distinct CDR3 sequences, roughly 25% of them seen only once. The sequencing input was PBMCs or a T cell subset sorted from them (not recorded which). These TCRs come from an adult woman who had mild COVID-19 (a few samples of this study predate the infection). Cell type and time point are not known.

V usage is TRBV5-5 and J usage is TRBJ2-3; D is perhaps TRBD1 (5 bases). CDR1 and CDR2 from the germline V gene are SGHKS and YYEKEE (reference sequence). The CDR3 covers 13 residues. The ends were cut back, 4 bases at V and 2 bases at J, with 8 bases in the middle. The CDR3 nucleotides read TGTGCCAGCAGCAAACAGGACACAGATACGCAGTATTTT. Translating it yields CASSKQDTDTQYF.

In its sample, this clonotype was seen a few times. The rearrangement joins TRBV12-3 or TRBV12-4 to TRBJ1-1; no reliable D call. Trimming took 3 bases from V and 1 from J, leaving 15 bases between them. CDR3 size: 16 residues. CDR3 coding DNA: TGTGCCAGCAGTTTCGAAGACGCCATTCCGAACACTGAAGCTTTCTTT. Its translation: CASSFEDAIPNTEAFF.

The chain recombines TRBV7-8 with TRBJ2-7; TRBD1 is a possible D gene (5 bases). The CDR3 length is 15 residues. Germline assignment: CDR1 SGHVS and CDR2 FQNEAQ. With 3 bases removed from V and 5 bases from J, the gap between germline ends came to 17 bases. The CDR3 DNA follows: TGTGCCAGCAGCTTGGGGCAGGCCATCTTGGACGAGCAGTACTTC. Translated, it gives CASSLGQAILDEQYF.

The chain joins TRBV30 to TRBJ2-5; D gene ambiguous. This CDR3 has 13 amino acids. V shed 6 bases and J shed 1 base, with 12 bases lying between them. Germline lookup yields CDR1 GTSNPN and CDR2 SVGIG (reference sequence). DNA of the CDR3: TGTGCCTGCATATGGGGATTCCAAGAGACCCAGTACTTC. This sequence encodes CACIWGFQETQYF.

This chain joins TRBV18 and TRBJ2-7; TRBD1 matches at 7 bases. There are 16 residues in the CDR3. V shed 2 bases and J 3 bases; nucleotides not matched to a gene: 10. CDR1 and CDR2 (germline): KGHSH, LQKENI. CDR3 amino acids: CASSPGRDRGYYEQYF. CDR3 nucleotides: TGTGCCAGCTCACCAGGACGGGACAGAGGATACTACGAGCAGTACTTC.

Written as DNA, the CDR3 is TGTGCCAGCAGTTTCGGAGGACCAACCTTC. This codes for CASSFGGPTF. The J gene is TRBJ1-2, the V gene TRBV12-3 or TRBV12-4; D uncertain. V gave up 3 bases and J gave up 14 bases, with 10 bases separating them. CDR3 length: 10 residues.

This chain joins TRBV7-3 and TRBJ2-1, with 11 bases aligning to TRBD2. CDR1 and CDR2 (germline): SGHTA, FQGTGA. Trimming removed 2 bases from V and 4 bases from J; junction bases left unmatched: 10. The CDR3 is made up of 18 amino acids. The CDR3 DNA is TGTGCCAGCAGCTTAGAACTAGCGGGGGCCGGATTATACAATGAGCAGTTCTTC. It encodes CASSLELAGAGLYNEQFF.

This clonotype was observed a handful of times. The CDR3 protein is CSVDDRVPATQYF. The CDR3 bases are TGCAGCGTTGATGACAGGGTTCCGGCTACGCAGTATTTT. The J gene is TRBJ2-3, the V gene TRBV29-1; 7 bases align to TRBD1. CDR1 and CDR2 (germline): SQVTM, ANQGSEA. CDR3 length: 13 amino acids. J lost 8 bases, V lost 3 bases, and 8 bases had no gene match.

The chain uses TRBV5-8 and TRBJ2-7; TRBD1 matches 7 bases. CDR1 and CDR2 (germline): SGHTS, YDEGEE. J was trimmed by 5 bases and V by 2 bases; bases with no gene match: 10. The length of the CDR3 is 15 residues. This CDR3 is CASSLYRGPGNEQYF. CDR3 in DNA: TGTGCCAGCAGCTTATACAGGGGCCCTGGGAACGAGCAGTACTTC.

This chain uses TRBV29-1 with TRBJ2-7; weak D call: TRBD1 (5 bases). This CDR3 region has 14 residues. In germline, CDR1 is SQVTM, CDR2 ANQGSEA. V lost 6 bases to trimming and J lost 0 bases, with 15 bases between them. This CDR3 is CSVSRQISSYEQYF. The CDR3 bases are TGCAGCGTCTCGAGACAGATAAGCTCCTACGAGCAGTACTTC.

This clonotype was recorded a few times. The chain recombines TRBV6-2 or TRBV6-3 with TRBJ2-3, with TRBD2 as a possible D gene (6 bases). There are 13 residues in the CDR3. From germline, CDR1 is MNHEY and CDR2 SVGEGT. V was cut by 3 bases and J by 7 bases, with 11 bases left in between. CDR3 sequence reads: CASSYAGTNTQYF. The DNA of the CDR3 is TGTGCCAGCAGTTATGCGGGAACGAATACGCAGTATTTT.

The chain uses TRBV13 and TRBJ1-2, with TRBD1 matching over 10 bases. Unmatched junction bases numbered 4, after V lost 5 bases and J lost 4 bases. Germline loops: CDR1 PRHDT, CDR2 FYEKMQ (reference sequence). The CDR3 contains 14 residues. In DNA form, the CDR3 reads TGTGCCAGCAGCACGGGACAGGGGTTCTATGGCTACACCTTC. Translation: CASSTGQGFYGYTF. The whole variable domain, remainder taken from reference TRBV13 and TRBJ1-2, is AAGVIQSPRHLIKEKRETATLKCYPIPRHDTVYWYQQGPGQDPQFLISFYEKMQSDKGSIPDRFSAQQFSDYHSELNMSSLELGDSALYFCASSTGQGFYGYTFGSGTRLTVV.

J is TRBJ1-2 and V is TRBV10-3; the match to TRBD1 covers 10 bases. In germline, CDR1 is ENHRY, CDR2 SYGVKD. There are 14 residues in the CDR3. V lost 6 bases to trimming and J lost 6 bases; unmatched junction nucleotides: 7. The CDR3 nucleotides read TGTGCCATCAGGGCCCCCGGGACAGGGGATGGCTACACCTTC. Translation gives CAIRAPGTGDGYTF.

This clonotype was counted at least ten times. V gene TRBV12-3 or TRBV12-4 combines with J gene TRBJ2-7; D possibly matches TRBD1 or TRBD2 (5 bases each). The CDR3 loop spans 14 amino acids. The ends were cut back, 3 bases at V and 2 bases at J, with 11 bases in the middle. This CDR3 is CASSFGTAPYEQYF. CDR3 DNA sequence: TGTGCCAGCAGTTTTGGGACCGCGCCCTACGAGCAGTACTTC.

The chain combines TRBV12-3 or TRBV12-4 with TRBJ2-7; possible D gene TRBD1, 5 bases. V was trimmed by 1 base and J by 7 bases, leaving 11 bases between them. The CDR3 sequence is 13 residues long. CDR3 in DNA: TGTGCCAGCAGTTTAGGTGGGGCTAGTGAGCAGTACTTC. Its translation: CASSLGGASEQYF.

This clonotype was seen repeatedly, ten times or more. CDR3 DNA sequence: TGTGCCAGCAGCGTAGGTCCAGGGGTTAGTCAGCCCCAGCATTTT. This encodes CASSVGPGVSQPQHF. The chain is built from TRBV9 and TRBJ1-5; D may be TRBD1 (6 bases). The V end was cut by 0 bases, the J end by 6 bases, with 13 bases between. Per germline, CDR1 SGDLS and CDR2 YYNGEE. The CDR3 covers 15 residues.